Following are 6 T cell receptor beta chains from one sample sequenced in a study of T cells in Graves' hyperthyroidism and ophthalmopathy. Amplified regions were TCR beta CDR3 sequences from RNA transcripts. The HTBI primer set drove a first-round RT-PCR of the TCR CDR3. TCRdb independently ran MiXCR on the multiplex PCR reads; one entry per CDR3 protein. The sample gives roughly 600,000 distinct CDR3 sequences, more than 12% of which show up once; about an eighth is in the top ten. The sample was blood. The receptor source for this set is a woman in her forties or fifties with Graves' ophthalmopathy.

The table lists this clonotype with a few counts. The chain uses TRBV20-1 and TRBJ1-1; D possibly corresponds to TRBD1 (6 bases). Germline CDR1 DFQATT, CDR2 SNEGSKA (reference sequence). V dropped 6 bases and J dropped 3 bases, with 14 bases sitting between them. CDR3 length: 13 amino acids. CDR3 residues: CSAAGVGDTEAFF. The CDR3 DNA reads TGCAGTGCGGCAGGGGTGGGAGACACTGAAGCTTTCTTT.

This chain joins TRBV12-3 or TRBV12-4 and TRBJ2-7; D not resolved. The CDR3 consists of 12 residues. With 3 bases removed from V and 2 bases from J, the gap between germline ends came to 5 bases. CDR3 residues: CASSFLPYEQYF. The DNA for the CDR3 is TGTGCCAGCAGTTTTTTGCCCTACGAGCAGTACTTC.

Many counts were recorded for this clonotype. The rearrangement links TRBV20-1 to TRBJ2-5; D is possibly TRBD1 or TRBD2 (5 bases each). The CDR3 is 14 residues long. The V end was cut by 0 bases, the J end by 2 bases, with 10 bases between. Germline V gene sequence: CDR1 DFQATT, CDR2 SNEGSKA (reference sequence). CDR3 loop: CSARETGRQETQYF. In DNA form, the CDR3 reads TGCAGTGCTAGAGAGACGGGGCGACAAGAGACCCAGTACTTC.

This clonotype came up a few times. The chain joins TRBV27 to TRBJ2-7; D not certain. Germline V lookup: CDR1 MNHEY, CDR2 SMNVEV (reference sequence). Trimming cost V 1 base and J 6 bases, with 16 bases left between them. CDR3 length: 15 residues. The CDR3 region is CASSLLKGMKGEQYF. CDR3 bases: TGTGCCAGCAGTTTATTGAAGGGTATGAAAGGCGAGCAGTACTTC.

This clonotype appeared many times. V and J are TRBV10-3 and TRBJ2-5, with D possibly being TRBD2 (5 bases). Germline CDR1 is ENHRY and CDR2 is SYGVKD. Trimming cost V 5 bases and J 4 bases, with 17 bases left between them. The CDR3 sequence is 15 residues long. CDR3 DNA: TGTGCCATCAGTCCATATGCAAATGAGGGAGAGACCCAGTACTTC. Protein sequence: CAISPYANEGETQYF.

This clonotype was seen at least ten times. The rearrangement links TRBV6-1 to TRBJ2-2; 7 bases are shared with TRBD2. Germline CDR1 reads MNHNS; CDR2 reads SASEGT. V trimming: 6 bases; J trimming: 1 base; junction bases outside the gene matches: 8. This CDR3 comprises 16 residues. The CDR3 loop is CASRASRTRNTGELFF. The CDR3, as DNA: TGTGCCAGCAGGGCATCGAGGACTAGGAACACCGGGGAGCTGTTTTTT.